A selection of T cell receptor beta chains follows, all from one sample in a study of identical twins. A single record per CDR3 protein comes from TCRdb applying MiXCR to the 5' RACE reads. The sample contains hundreds of thousands of distinct CDR3 sequences, over 8.5% of which appear only once. These same records also appear under a second study, on yellow fever vaccine responses in identical twins.

The sample taken for sequencing was PBMCs. The receptor set was obtained from a woman in her late teens or twenties in good health. Both conserved end residues are part of each CDR3. D genes are given only for firm matches. Clone sizes are given selectively: once, few, many, or a class where the clone is expanded.

V gene	D gene	clone size	J gene	CDR3 protein	CDR3 DNA
TRBV5-1	TRBD1	many	TRBJ1-2	CASSWEGTAPYGYTF	TGCGCCAGCAGCTGGGAGGGGACAGCCCCCTATGGCTACACCTTC
TRBV11-2	TRBD2	few	TRBJ2-3	CASRLAAKTDTQYF	TGTGCCAGCAGACTAGCGGCCAAGACAGATACGCAGTATTTT
TRBV25-1	TRBD2	NA	TRBJ2-4	CASSEYRAGRGDIQYF	TGTGCCAGCAGTGAATATAGGGCAGGGAGGGGAGACATTCAGTACTTC
TRBV12-3/TRBV12-4	TRBD2	NA	TRBJ2-1	CASSGVSGASYNEQFF	TGTGCCAGCAGTGGGGTTAGCGGGGCTTCCTACAATGAGCAGTTCTTC
TRBV7-8	NA	NA	TRBJ2-5	CASSLVGGRMETQYF	TGTGCCAGCAGCTTAGTTGGGGGGCGCATGGAGACCCAGTACTTC
TRBV7-2	TRBD2	few	TRBJ2-5	CASSLELAGVLKTQYF	TGTGCCAGCAGCTTAGAACTAGCGGGAGTTCTGAAGACCCAGTACTTC
TRBV20-1	NA	many	TRBJ1-3	CSASATGEFSGNTIYF	TGCAGTGCTAGTGCCACGGGGGAGTTCAGTGGAAACACCATATATTTT
TRBV28	NA	NA	TRBJ1-4	CASTPRGINEKLFF	TGTGCCAGCACCCCGCGGGGGATTAATGAAAAACTGTTTTTT
TRBV7-2	NA	NA	TRBJ2-7	CASSLTTGASYEQYF	TGTGCCAGCAGCCTAACGACAGGAGCCTCCTACGAGCAGTACTTC
TRBV21-1	NA	many	TRBJ1-2	CASSFNLGTGGENYGYTF	TGTGCCAGCAGCTTCAACCTCGGGACAGGGGGTGAGAACTATGGCTACACCTTC
TRBV29-1	TRBD2	many	TRBJ2-7	CSVATRLAGVSEEQYF	TGCAGCGTTGCAACCAGACTAGCGGGAGTATCGGAGGAGCAGTACTTC
TRBV5-6	TRBD1	few	TRBJ1-5	CASSAWTGDSNQPQHF	TGTGCCAGCAGCGCCTGGACAGGGGATAGCAATCAGCCCCAGCATTTT
TRBV24-1	NA	few	TRBJ2-5	CATRQRTQETQYF	TGTGCCACCAGACAGCGTACCCAAGAGACCCAGTACTTC
TRBV2	NA	many	TRBJ1-2	CASSTDRPSRVTFYGYTF	TGTGCCAGCAGTACTGACAGGCCCAGCCGGGTGACATTCTATGGCTACACCTTC
TRBV29-1	TRBD2	many	TRBJ2-3	CSVSTLAGGPGDTQYF	TGCAGCGTCTCAACTCTAGCGGGAGGGCCCGGAGATACGCAGTATTTT